The clone carrying this TCR beta chain was detected a few times. Antigen unknown. There are 15 residues in the CDR3. Trimming removed 3 bases from V and 0 bases from J, with 8 bases in between. Per the germline V gene, CDR1 is SGHTA and CDR2 is FQGNSA. This entry belongs to a study of blood T cells in healthy people across ages. The study, taken as a whole, reports: Diversity was higher, and naive CD4+ cells more numerous, in long-lived donors than in aged donors.

Primers used in a second PCR of roughly 6 to 11 cycles were a sample-barcoded 5' primer and a J-beta primer mix. TCRdb used MiXCR to reprocess the 5' RACE reads, holding one entry per CDR3 protein. Here the sample spans 730,000 or so distinct CDR3 sequences, over 40% being singletons. This sequence was found in an elderly man in good health. This chain connects TRBV7-2 to TRBJ2-2; D may be TRBD1 (5 bases). Material: blood. The CDR3 DNA reads as TGTGCCAGCAGCTTTCGACAGCCGAACACCGGGGAGCTGTTTTTT. Amino acids: CASSFRQPNTGELFF.